The source of this T cell receptor beta chain is a study of CD8 T cells in ankylosing spondylitis. The study's findings and limits: Disease-linked clones reportedly concentrated significantly in matched ankylosing spondylitis synovial fluid. A TCR beta motif of eight highly homologous variants appeared characteristic of ankylosing spondylitis blood.

CDR3 length: 15 amino acids. The germline V gene encodes CDR1 SGDLS and CDR2 YYNGEE. The V gene lost 4 bases and the J gene lost 2 bases, with 14 bases spanning the gap. Making the TCR beta libraries involved quantitative 5'-RACE with molecular barcodes. Via MiXCR, TCRdb re-called the 5' RACE reads, giving one row per CDR3 protein. This table has tens of thousands of distinct CDR3 sequences, about 4% appearing once. This clonotype has at least ten counts. Its antigen is currently unknown. This receptor was identified in a female donor with ankylosing spondylitis or in good health (not recorded which). The V and J genes are TRBV9 and TRBJ2-3; no clear D gene. The sequenced material came from blood, either unsorted or a sorted T cell fraction (not recorded which). The CDR3 reads CASSSSPGTTDTQYF. CDR3 coding DNA: TGTGCCAGCAGCTCCTCCCCCGGTACCACAGATACGCAGTATTTT. Looking up the rest from reference TRBV9 and TRBJ2-3 gives the full variable domain: DSGVTQTPKHLITATGQRVTLRCSPRSGDLSVYWYQQSLDQGLQFLIQYYNGEERAKGNILERFSAQQFPDLHSELNLSSLELGDSALYFCASSSSPGTTDTQYFGPGTRLTVL.